This T cell receptor (beta chain) derives from a study of blood T cell repertoires in COVID-19. Methods used by the authors: Quantification of nucleated cells was approximated via reference gene primer amplification. This table comes from immunoSEQ multiplex PCR, and its TCRdb copy is limited to in-frame clones, with some not included. V and J calls and clone size are given by that table; D and trimming were obtained from the DNA. This sample has hundreds of thousands of clones; under 90% occur once, and the top ten carry 1.5% to 2%. Everyone who took part was 18 to 89 years old, and they came from 24 US areas. Participant-given clinical history determined each cohort assignment. Before being deemed recovered, Cohort 3 donors had two negative PCRs, clearance, or symptom resolution. This CDR3 comprises 12 residues. Trimming shortened V by 12 bases and J by 0 bases, and 8 bases separated the two germline ends. CDR1 and CDR2 from the germline V gene are KGHDR and SFDVKD.

This receptor was obtained from a man in his forties or fifties who had recovered from COVID-19. The specimen sequenced was PBMCs or T cells enriched from blood (not recorded which). The chain links TRBV24-1 to TRBJ2-1, with D possibly being TRBD2 (5 bases). The CDR3 DNA is TGTGCCTCCGGGGACTCCTACAATGAGCAGTTCTTC. Its protein is CASGDSYNEQFF.